This section outlines one TCR beta chain sequence together with its context. The protocol was immunoSEQ multiplex PCR, while the TCRdb copy is restricted to in-frame clones and leaves out a portion. The table lists about 10,000 clones, less than 80% of them singletons. The data are from a study of PD-1 blockade in classical Hodgkin lymphoma. Brentuximab vedotin exposure varied among the patients, all of whom had relapsed after autologous stem cell transplantation. The TCR comes from a human donor with classical Hodgkin lymphoma. The material sequenced was peripheral blood mononuclear cells (PBMCs), taken at baseline.

CDR3 region: CASRLGLATDTQYF. The CDR3 nucleotides read TGTGCCAGCAGACTGGGACTAGCTACAGATACGCAGTATTTT. V is TRBV6-5 and J is TRBJ2-3, with 9 nucleotides matching TRBD2. From germline, CDR1 is MNHEY and CDR2 SVGAGI. Germline trimming cut 6 bases from V and 3 bases from J; bases unmatched to any gene: 4. The CDR3 is 14 amino acids.